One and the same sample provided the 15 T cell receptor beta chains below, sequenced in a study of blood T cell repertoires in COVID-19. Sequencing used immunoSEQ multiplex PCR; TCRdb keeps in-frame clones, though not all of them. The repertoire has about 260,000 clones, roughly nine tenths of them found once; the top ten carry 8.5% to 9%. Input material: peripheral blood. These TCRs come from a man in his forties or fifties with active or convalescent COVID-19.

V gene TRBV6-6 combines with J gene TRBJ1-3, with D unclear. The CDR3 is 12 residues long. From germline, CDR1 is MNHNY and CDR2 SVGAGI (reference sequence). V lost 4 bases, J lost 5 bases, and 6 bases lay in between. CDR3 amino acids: CASSSQRNTIYF. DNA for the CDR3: TGTGCCAGCAGTTCCCAGAGAAACACCATATATTTT.

CDR3 sequence: CSAKGANEQFF. The CDR3 nucleotides are TGCAGTGCTAAGGGGGCTAATGAGCAGTTCTTC. This chain joins TRBV20-1 and TRBJ2-1; 7 nucleotides align to TRBD1. J lost 7 bases, V lost 4 bases, and 1 base had no gene match. The length of the CDR3 is 11 residues. CDR1 and CDR2 (germline): DFQATT, SNEGSKA (reference sequence).

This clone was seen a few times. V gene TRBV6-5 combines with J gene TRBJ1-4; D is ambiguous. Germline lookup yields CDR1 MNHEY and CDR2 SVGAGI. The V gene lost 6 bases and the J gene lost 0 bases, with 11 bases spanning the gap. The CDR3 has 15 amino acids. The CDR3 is CASRWSHATNEKLFF. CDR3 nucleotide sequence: TGTGCCAGCAGGTGGAGTCATGCAACTAATGAAAAACTGTTTTTT.

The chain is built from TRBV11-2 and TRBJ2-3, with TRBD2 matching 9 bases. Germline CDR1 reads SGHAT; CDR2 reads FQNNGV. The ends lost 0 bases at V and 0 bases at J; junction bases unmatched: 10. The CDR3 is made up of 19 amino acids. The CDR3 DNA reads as TGTGCCAGCAGCTTAGATGGGCTAGCGGGGTCCAGGAGCACAGATACGCAGTATTTT. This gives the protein CASSLDGLAGSRSTDTQYF.

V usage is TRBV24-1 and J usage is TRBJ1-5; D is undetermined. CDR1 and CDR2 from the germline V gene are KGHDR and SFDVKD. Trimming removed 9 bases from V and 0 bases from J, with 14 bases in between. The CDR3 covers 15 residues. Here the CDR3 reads CATSSRGNSNQPQHF. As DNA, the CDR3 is TGTGCCACCTCGTCCCGCGGGAATAGCAATCAGCCCCAGCATTTT.

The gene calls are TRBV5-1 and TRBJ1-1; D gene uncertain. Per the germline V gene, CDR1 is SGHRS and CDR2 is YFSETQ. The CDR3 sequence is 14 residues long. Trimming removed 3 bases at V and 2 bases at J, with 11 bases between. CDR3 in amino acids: CASSSQTLNTEAFF. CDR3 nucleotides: TGCGCCAGCAGCTCCCAAACTTTAAACACTGAAGCTTTCTTT. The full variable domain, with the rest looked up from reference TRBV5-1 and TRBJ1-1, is KAGVTQTPRYLIKTRGQQVTLSCSPISGHRSVSWYQQTPGQGLQFLFEYFSETQRNKGNFPGRFSGRQFSNSRSEMNVSTLELGDSALYLCASSSQTLNTEAFFGQGTRLTVV.

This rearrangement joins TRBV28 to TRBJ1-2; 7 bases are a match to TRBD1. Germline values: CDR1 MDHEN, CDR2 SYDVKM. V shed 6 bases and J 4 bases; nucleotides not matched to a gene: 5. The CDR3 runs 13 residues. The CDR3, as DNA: TGTGCCAGCAGCCGACAGGGAGCCTATGGCTACACCTTC. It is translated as CASSRQGAYGYTF.

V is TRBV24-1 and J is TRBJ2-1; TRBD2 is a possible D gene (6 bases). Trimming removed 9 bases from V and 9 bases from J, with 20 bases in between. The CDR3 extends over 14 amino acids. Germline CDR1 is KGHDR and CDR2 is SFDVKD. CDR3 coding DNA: TGTGCCACCTCTTCCGGGGGTCGGACACTTGAGCAGTTCTTC. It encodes CATSSGGRTLEQFF.

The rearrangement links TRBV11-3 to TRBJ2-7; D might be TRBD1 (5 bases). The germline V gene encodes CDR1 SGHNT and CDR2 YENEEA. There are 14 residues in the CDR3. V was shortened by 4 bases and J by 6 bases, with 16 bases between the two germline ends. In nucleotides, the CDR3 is TGTGCCAGCAGCTCTATCCAGGGTCCGGGCGAGCAGTACTTC. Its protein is CASSSIQGPGEQYF.

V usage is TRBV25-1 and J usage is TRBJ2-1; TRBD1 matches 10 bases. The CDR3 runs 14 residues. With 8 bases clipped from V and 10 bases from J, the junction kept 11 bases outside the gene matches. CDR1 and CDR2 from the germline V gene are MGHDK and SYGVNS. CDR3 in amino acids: CASGPDRGIQEQFF. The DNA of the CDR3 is TGTGCCAGCGGCCCGGACAGGGGGATACAAGAGCAGTTCTTC.

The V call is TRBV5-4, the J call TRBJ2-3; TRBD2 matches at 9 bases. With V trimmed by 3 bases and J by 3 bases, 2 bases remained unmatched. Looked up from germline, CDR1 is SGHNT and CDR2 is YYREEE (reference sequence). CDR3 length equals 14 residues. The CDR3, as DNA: TGTGCCAGCAGCTCAAGCGGGGGGACAGATACGCAGTATTTT. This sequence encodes CASSSSGGTDTQYF.

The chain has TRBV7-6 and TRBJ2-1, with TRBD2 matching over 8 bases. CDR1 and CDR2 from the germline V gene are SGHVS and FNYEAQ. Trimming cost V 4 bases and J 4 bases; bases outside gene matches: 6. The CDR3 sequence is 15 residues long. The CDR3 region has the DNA TGTGCCAGCAGCTCCACTAGCGGAAGTTACAATGAGCAGTTCTTC. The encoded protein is CASSSTSGSYNEQFF.

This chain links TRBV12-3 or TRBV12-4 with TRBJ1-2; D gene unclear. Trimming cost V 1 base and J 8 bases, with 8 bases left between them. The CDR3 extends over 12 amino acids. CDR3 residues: CASSLGPGGYTF. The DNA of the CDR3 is TGTGCCAGCAGTTTAGGTCCGGGGGGCTACACCTTC.

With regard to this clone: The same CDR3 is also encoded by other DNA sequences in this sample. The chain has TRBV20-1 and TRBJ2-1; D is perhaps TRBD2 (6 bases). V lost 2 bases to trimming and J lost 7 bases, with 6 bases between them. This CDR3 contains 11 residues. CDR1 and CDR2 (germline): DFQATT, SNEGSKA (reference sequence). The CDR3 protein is CSARLANEQFF. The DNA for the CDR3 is TGCAGTGCTAGACTAGCGAATGAGCAGTTCTTC.

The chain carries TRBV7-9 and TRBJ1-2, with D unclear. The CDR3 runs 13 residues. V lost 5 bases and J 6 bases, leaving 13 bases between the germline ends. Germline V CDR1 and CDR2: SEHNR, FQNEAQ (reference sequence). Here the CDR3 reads CASSRLSGDGYTF. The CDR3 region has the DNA TGTGCCAGCAGCCGACTTTCCGGGGATGGCTACACCTTC.